This TCR beta chain comes out of a study of cytomegalovirus exposure and HLA in healthy donors. Study-wide background: The study's early data release held 75 million to 95 million unique TCRs from HLA-typed donors.

Germline CDR1 is SNHLY and CDR2 is FYNNEI. This CDR3 spans 14 amino acids. V dropped 5 bases and J dropped 0 bases, with 11 bases sitting between them. It was with 60 Vbeta and 13 Jbeta primers that the PCR ran. Using immunoSEQ multiplex PCR, the repertoire was profiled, and TCRdb retains in-frame clones only, with some absent. This table has around 76,000 clones, 78% appearing once. The TCR comes from a woman between 35 and 50 years old in good health and CMV-seropositive. The chain recombines TRBV2 with TRBJ2-7; a possible D gene is TRBD1 (7 bases). The sequenced material came from PBMCs. CDR3 residues: CASSRGTVSYEQYF. DNA of the CDR3: TGTGCCAGCAGTCGCGGGACAGTCTCCTACGAGCAGTACTTC.